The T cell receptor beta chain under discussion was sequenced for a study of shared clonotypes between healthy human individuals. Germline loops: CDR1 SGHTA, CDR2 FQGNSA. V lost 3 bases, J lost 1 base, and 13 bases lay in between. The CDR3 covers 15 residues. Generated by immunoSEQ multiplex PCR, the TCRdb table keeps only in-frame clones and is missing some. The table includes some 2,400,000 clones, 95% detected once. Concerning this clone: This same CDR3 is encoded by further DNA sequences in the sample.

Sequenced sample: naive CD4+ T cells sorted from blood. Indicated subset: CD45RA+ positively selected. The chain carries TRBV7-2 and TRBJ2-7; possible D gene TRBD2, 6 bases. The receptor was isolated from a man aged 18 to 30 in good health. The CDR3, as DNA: TGTGCCAGCAGCTTTGGCCTGGGGGGATCCTACGAGCAGTACTTC. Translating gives CASSFGLGGSYEQYF.